Below, 32 T cell receptor beta chains from the same sample are listed, as sequenced in a study of blood T cell repertoires in COVID-19. Sequenced by immunoSEQ multiplex PCR; TCRdb stores in-frame clones only, minus some. In the table there are hundreds of thousands of clones, just over 85% of which are singletons. The sequencing input was peripheral blood. All receptors derive from a man aged 80 or over with acute or convalescent COVID-19.

The chain uses TRBV7-3 and TRBJ2-3, with 7 nucleotides matching TRBD2. J gave up 2 bases and V 5 bases, and 7 bases lay outside the gene matches. CDR1 and CDR2 from the germline V gene are SGHTA and FQGTGA. CDR3 size: 15 residues. The CDR3 reads CASSPRAGFTDTQYF. The CDR3 region has the DNA TGTGCCAGCAGCCCCAGAGCGGGGTTCACAGATACGCAGTATTTT.

The V gene is TRBV7-2, the J gene TRBJ2-1, with 10 bases lining up with TRBD2. Germline V lookup: CDR1 SGHTA, CDR2 FQGNSA. Unmatched junction bases numbered 3, after V lost 6 bases and J lost 7 bases. This CDR3 region has 13 residues. CDR3 in DNA: TGTGCCAGCAGGTTGACTAGCGGGAATGAGCAGTTCTTC. Translated, it gives CASRLTSGNEQFF.

The rearrangement uses TRBV7-2 and TRBJ1-2; 8 nucleotides align to TRBD1. Germline V CDR1 and CDR2: SGHTA, FQGNSA. The CDR3 contains 16 residues. The J segment lost 4 bases and the V segment lost 5 bases, leaving 12 bases of the junction unmatched. The CDR3 DNA sequence: TGTGCCAGCAGCCAGACGACAGGGGATAGAGGCTATGGCTACACCTTC. Translation: CASSQTTGDRGYGYTF.

The chain recombines TRBV13 with TRBJ2-3, with 8 bases that match TRBD2. After removal of 3 bases from V and 2 bases from J, the junction contained 13 bases not matched to a gene. Germline V gene data show CDR1 as PRHDT and CDR2 as FYEKMQ (reference sequence). This CDR3 is 18 amino acids long. This chain's CDR3 is CASSFTGGPTPTTDTQYF. The CDR3 DNA sequence: TGTGCCAGCAGCTTTACGGGGGGGCCCACCCCCACCACAGATACGCAGTATTTT.

The J gene is TRBJ2-2, the V gene TRBV15; TRBD1 aligns across 7 bases. The J segment lost 0 bases and the V segment lost 0 bases, leaving 4 bases of the junction unmatched. This CDR3 contains 17 residues. From germline, CDR1 is LNHNV and CDR2 YYDKDF (reference sequence). The CDR3 loop reads CATSRDKGAANTGELFF. CDR3 coding DNA: TGTGCCACCAGCAGAGATAAGGGGGCTGCGAACACCGGGGAGCTGTTTTTT.

This chain joins TRBV2 and TRBJ1-1; D possibly corresponds to TRBD1 (6 bases). V shed 6 bases and J shed 1 base, with 12 bases lying between them. The V gene's germline CDR1 is SNHLY and CDR2 FYNNEI. The CDR3 is made up of 14 amino acids. The CDR3 DNA sequence: TGTGCCAGCAGCACGGGACACCCGAACACTGAAGCTTTCTTT. This encodes CASSTGHPNTEAFF.

The chain uses TRBV9 and TRBJ1-4, with D hard to call. Germline assignment: CDR1 SGDLS and CDR2 YYNGEE. Trimming left V 4 bases short and J 7 bases short, with 14 bases between. The CDR3 is 14 residues long. The CDR3 sequence is CASSSGLEPEKLFF. DNA for the CDR3: TGTGCCAGCAGCTCGGGTCTTGAGCCTGAAAAACTGTTTTTT.

This clone was observed a few times. The gene calls are TRBV5-1 and TRBJ2-5, with D tentatively TRBD1 (6 bases). Germline CDR1 reads SGHRS; CDR2 reads YFSETQ. This CDR3 region has 14 residues. The V end was cut by 5 bases, the J end by 1 base, with 12 bases between. CDR3 nucleotide sequence: TGCGCCAGCAGTCATAACAGGGCCCAAGAGACCCAGTACTTC. Translated, it gives CASSHNRAQETQYF.

This chain uses TRBV5-1 with TRBJ2-4; 8 nucleotides match TRBD2. This CDR3 is 14 amino acids long. Germline loops: CDR1 SGHRS, CDR2 YFSETQ. J was trimmed by 6 bases and V by 4 bases; bases with no gene match: 6. The CDR3 DNA reads as TGCGCCAGCAGCGACGCTAGCGGGCCAAACATTCAGTACTTC. Its translation: CASSDASGPNIQYF. Full variable domain (missing parts from reference TRBV5-1 and TRBJ2-4): KAGVTQTPRYLIKTRGQQVTLSCSPISGHRSVSWYQQTPGQGLQFLFEYFSETQRNKGNFPGRFSGRQFSNSRSEMNVSTLELGDSALYLCASSDASGPNIQYFGAGTRLSVL.

The sample holds a few counts of this clone. The V call is TRBV5-6, the J call TRBJ2-3, with 7 nucleotides matching TRBD2. The CDR3 extends over 15 amino acids. V lost 4 bases and J lost 3; bases outside the gene matches: 8. Germline CDR1 reads SGHDT; CDR2 reads YYEEEE. In DNA, the CDR3 is TGTGCCAGCAGCCGGGGACTAAAACATACAGATACGCAGTATTTT. It codes for CASSRGLKHTDTQYF.

The V gene is TRBV19, the J gene TRBJ2-5, with TRBD1 identical over 7 bases. CDR3 size: 13 residues. With V trimmed by 4 bases and J by 4 bases, 3 bases remained unmatched. The germline V gene encodes CDR1 LNHDA and CDR2 SQIVND (reference sequence). Here the CDR3 reads CASSNRGRETQYF. In DNA, the CDR3 is TGTGCCAGTAGTAACAGGGGACGAGAGACCCAGTACTTC. Variable domain in full (rest from reference TRBV19 and TRBJ2-5): DGGITQSPKYLFRKEGQNVTLSCEQNLNHDAMYWYRQDPGQGLRLIYYSQIVNDFQKGDIAEGYSVSREKKESFPLTVTSAQKNPTAFYLCASSNRGRETQYFGPGTRLLVL.

This chain uses TRBV2 with TRBJ2-7; TRBD1 might be the D (5 bases). The CDR3 totals 13 residues. V shed 4 bases and J shed 2 bases, with 9 bases lying between them. CDR1 SNHLY and CDR2 FYNNEI come from the germline V gene. CDR3 in amino acids: CASSVAGPYEQYF. The DNA for the CDR3 is TGTGCCAGCAGTGTTGCAGGGCCCTACGAGCAGTACTTC.

This chain uses TRBV27 with TRBJ2-7; 11 bases are a match to TRBD1. Germline CDR1 is MNHEY and CDR2 is SMNVEV (reference sequence). The V gene end was trimmed by 4 bases and the J gene end by 6 bases; junction bases not matched to a gene: 5. The CDR3 runs to 14 residues. CDR3 nucleotides: TGTGCCAGCAGTTCTTGGACAGGGGGCGCCGAGCAGTACTTC. This sequence encodes CASSSWTGGAEQYF.

The chain has TRBV18 and TRBJ2-2, with TRBD2 matching over 11 bases. Germline lookup yields CDR1 KGHSH and CDR2 LQKENI. The length of the CDR3 is 17 residues. V was pared by 5 bases and J by 2 bases, with 7 bases of the junction left unmatched. The CDR3 region has the DNA TGTGCCAGCTCATCACTAGCGGGGGTGACAAACACCGGGGAGCTGTTTTTT. Translation: CASSSLAGVTNTGELFF.

The chain carries TRBV11-2 and TRBJ2-3; 8 positions agree with TRBD1. The CDR3 has 16 residues. J was trimmed by 0 bases and V by 5 bases; bases with no gene match: 7. Germline lookup yields CDR1 SGHAT and CDR2 FQNNGV. CDR3 protein: CASSPWQGASTDTQYF. The CDR3 DNA reads as TGTGCCAGCAGCCCTTGGCAGGGGGCTAGCACAGATACGCAGTATTTT.

This clone was seen just once. The chain recombines TRBV5-8 with TRBJ2-1, with 8 bases aligning to TRBD1. The V segment lost 4 bases and the J segment 8 bases; nucleotides outside the gene matches: 23. Germline V gives CDR1 SGHTS, CDR2 YDEGEE. The CDR3 extends over 19 amino acids. The CDR3 region is CASSDIAPRQGRFIDEQFF. The CDR3, as DNA: TGTGCCAGCAGCGACATAGCACCGCGACAGGGGAGATTTATCGATGAGCAGTTCTTC.

The chain recombines TRBV28 with TRBJ1-1; 8 bases match TRBD1. The CDR3 covers 16 residues. Germline V gives CDR1 MDHEN, CDR2 SYDVKM. J gave up 3 bases and V 1 base, and 7 bases lay outside the gene matches. The CDR3 DNA reads TGTGCCAGCAGTTTATATAGGGGACAGGTGGACACTGAAGCTTTCTTT. Its protein product is CASSLYRGQVDTEAFF.

This clone was seen only once. The V call is TRBV19, the J call TRBJ2-4; weak D call: TRBD1 (5 bases). Trimming cost V 0 bases and J 0 bases, with 9 bases left between them. The CDR3 spans 16 residues. Germline V CDR1 and CDR2: LNHDA, SQIVND (reference sequence). The CDR3 loop is CASSIDRALAKNIQYF. The CDR3 region has the DNA TGTGCCAGTAGTATAGACAGGGCGCTAGCCAAAAACATTCAGTACTTC. Full variable domain (rest looked up from reference TRBV19 and TRBJ2-4): DGGITQSPKYLFRKEGQNVTLSCEQNLNHDAMYWYRQDPGQGLRLIYYSQIVNDFQKGDIAEGYSVSREKKESFPLTVTSAQKNPTAFYLCASSIDRALAKNIQYFGAGTRLSVL.

This clone appeared once. The J gene is TRBJ1-2, the V gene TRBV5-5, with TRBD1 matching 7 bases. The CDR3 contains 14 residues. V trimming: 0 bases; J trimming: 5 bases; junction bases outside the gene matches: 4. Germline CDR1 reads SGHKS; CDR2 reads YYEKEE (reference sequence). CDR3 loop: CASSLGQTGYGYTF. The CDR3 DNA is TGTGCCAGCAGCTTGGGGCAGACAGGGTATGGCTACACCTTC.

V usage is TRBV29-1 and J usage is TRBJ2-1; perhaps TRBD2 as D (5 bases). Trimming removed 4 bases from V and 2 bases from J, with 12 bases in between. CDR3 length: 14 amino acids. Germline assignment: CDR1 SQVTM and CDR2 ANQGSEA. The CDR3 protein is CSVGSLATYNEQFF. The CDR3 region has the DNA TGCAGCGTTGGGTCTCTAGCTACCTACAATGAGCAGTTCTTC.

The rearrangement uses TRBV15 and TRBJ1-4, with D uncertain. The CDR3 is 15 amino acids. CDR1 is LNHNV and CDR2 is YYDKDF in the germline V gene (reference sequence). Trimming cost V 3 bases and J 3 bases, with 11 bases left between them. This chain's CDR3 is CATSRWRLSNEKLFF. CDR3 nucleotide sequence: TGTGCCACCAGCAGGTGGAGGCTTTCTAATGAAAAACTGTTTTTT.

J is TRBJ1-6 and V is TRBV15, with D perhaps TRBD1 (5 bases). V was shortened by 8 bases and J by 11 bases, with 16 bases between the two germline ends. Per germline, CDR1 LNHNV and CDR2 YYDKDF (reference sequence). The CDR3 extends over 13 amino acids. The CDR3 sequence is CATGAKANAPLHF. CDR3 sequence (DNA): TGTGCCACCGGGGCGAAGGCAAACGCACCCCTCCACTTT.

This clone was counted a few times. The rearrangement uses TRBV15 and TRBJ2-5; 7 bases match TRBD2. The V gene's germline CDR1 is LNHNV and CDR2 YYDKDF (reference sequence). The CDR3 is 12 residues long. J gave up 4 bases and V 9 bases, and 5 bases lay outside the gene matches. CDR3 protein: CATRGRVETQYF. CDR3 DNA sequence: TGTGCCACGCGGGGGAGGGTAGAGACCCAGTACTTC.

The rearrangement uses TRBV6-2 or TRBV6-3 and TRBJ2-3, with TRBD2 matching over 14 bases. CDR1 MNHEY and CDR2 SVGEGT come from the germline V gene. The CDR3 totals 16 residues. Trimming at V came to 5 bases and at J to 5 bases, leaving 6 bases not matched to a gene. This CDR3 reads CASSTTSGGGGDTQYF. CDR3 nucleotides: TGTGCCAGCAGTACGACTAGCGGGGGGGGCGGAGATACGCAGTATTTT.

The chain couples TRBV18 to TRBJ2-5; D possibly corresponds to TRBD2 (5 bases). Trimming pared 5 bases from V and 4 bases from J, leaving 5 bases between. The germline V gene has CDR1 KGHSH and CDR2 LQKENI. The CDR3 is 11 residues long. In nucleotides, the CDR3 is TGTGCCAGCTCAGAGGGAGAGACCCAGTACTTC. This codes for CASSEGETQYF.

The chain combines TRBV12-3 or TRBV12-4 with TRBJ2-6; D is uncertain. This CDR3 region has 13 residues. Trimming left V 5 bases short and J 4 bases short, with 6 bases between. CDR3 coding DNA: TGTGCCAGCAGTCCCTCGGGGGCCAACGTCCTGACTTTC. Its protein is CASSPSGANVLTF.

This chain uses TRBV5-1 with TRBJ2-1, with 9 bases that match TRBD1. Looked up from germline, CDR1 is SGHRS and CDR2 is YFSETQ. The CDR3 runs 15 residues. V lost 0 bases and J lost 3; bases outside the gene matches: 1. CDR3 sequence reads: CASSLDRGLYNEQFF. Written as DNA, the CDR3 is TGCGCCAGCAGCTTGGACAGGGGGCTCTACAATGAGCAGTTCTTC.

The genes are TRBV6-5 and TRBJ2-5; 8 nucleotides agree with TRBD2. CDR1 and CDR2 (germline): MNHEY, SVGAGI. The CDR3 is 15 residues long. V shed 0 bases, J shed 4 bases, and the junction held 4 bases outside the gene matches. CDR3: CASSYSGGGRETQYF. CDR3 in DNA: TGTGCCAGCAGTTACTCCGGGGGGGGGCGAGAGACCCAGTACTTC.

V usage is TRBV7-2 and J usage is TRBJ2-7; 7 nucleotides align to TRBD2. Germline values: CDR1 SGHTA, CDR2 FQGNSA. The CDR3 extends over 13 amino acids. The V and J ends lost 8 bases and 5 bases, in that order; junction bases with no gene match: 9. The CDR3 region is CASRGGGMNEQYF. Here the CDR3 DNA reads TGTGCCAGCCGGGGCGGGGGAATGAACGAGCAGTACTTC.

J is TRBJ1-2 and V is TRBV19; TRBD1 is a possible D gene (5 bases). The CDR3 spans 12 residues. Trimming cost V 5 bases and J 3 bases, with 7 bases left between them. From germline, CDR1 is LNHDA and CDR2 SQIVND (reference sequence). CDR3 in DNA: TGTGCCAGTAGTGCAGGGTACTATGGCTACACCTTC. This translates into CASSAGYYGYTF.

On this clone itself: One end of the junction fails to match germline, which may point to a read error. The chain has TRBV12-3 or TRBV12-4 and TRBJ1-2, with a tentative D call TRBD1 (6 bases). This CDR3 has 13 amino acids. The CDR3 loop is CASSLGSGARFAF. The CDR3 nucleotides read TGTGCCAGCAGTTTAGGCTCAGGGGCCCGCTTCGCCTTC.

V usage is TRBV29-1 and J usage is TRBJ2-3; 8 bases line up with TRBD1. The germline V gene has CDR1 SQVTM and CDR2 ANQGSEA. V lost 0 bases and J lost 2; bases outside the gene matches: 4. CDR3 size: 15 residues. CDR3 nucleotide sequence: TGCAGCGTTGAAGAGACAGGGGTCACCACAGATACGCAGTATTTT. Its protein is CSVEETGVTTDTQYF.